This is a list of T cell receptor beta chains from one sample in a study of cytomegalovirus exposure and HLA in healthy donors. The assay was immunoSEQ multiplex PCR, and TCRdb's table has in-frame clones only and misses some. This sample's table reports fewer than 100,000 clones. Source material: PBMCs. These receptor sequences come from a man in his fifties in good health and CMV-seronegative. Both conserved end residues are part of each CDR3. The D gene is left open where the match is weak.

>TRBD1|TRBJ1-3|TRBV28
CASSRSGRGNTIYF
TGTGCCAGCAGTAGAAGCGGCAGGGGGAACACCATATATTTT
>TRBD2|TRBJ2-1|TRBV7-6
CASSPRSGGAFLEQFF
TGTGCCAGCAGCCCGAGGAGCGGGGGGGCCTTCTTGGAGCAGTTCTTC
>-|TRBJ1-1|TRBV18
CASSPFGSEAFF
TGTGCCAGCTCACCATTCGGTAGTGAAGCTTTCTTT
>-|TRBJ1-2|TRBV28
CASIRRVGDGYTF
TGTGCCAGCATCAGAAGGGTAGGGGATGGCTACACCTTC
>-|TRBJ2-7|TRBV11-2
CASSLEFAGDYEQYF
TGTGCCAGCAGCTTAGAATTCGCAGGGGACTACGAGCAGTACTTC
>TRBD1|TRBJ1-2|TRBV5-4
CASSLTGQQIYGYTF
TGTGCCAGCAGCTTAACGGGACAGCAGATTTATGGCTACACCTTC
>-|TRBJ1-1|TRBV2
CASNLEARGQNTEAFF
TGTGCCAGCAATTTAGAAGCGCGGGGGCAGAACACTGAAGCTTTCTTT
>-|TRBJ1-2|TRBV19
CASTAGLANYGYTF
TGTGCCAGTACGGCGGGTCTAGCTAACTATGGCTACACCTTC
>-|TRBJ1-1|TRBV5-1
CASSPGGIRDIAEAFF
TGCGCCAGCAGCCCGGGGGGGATAAGGGATATCGCTGAAGCTTTCTTT
>TRBD2|TRBJ2-1|TRBV9
CASSVDQAGVIEQFF
TGTGCCAGCAGCGTAGATCAAGCGGGGGTTATTGAGCAGTTCTTC
>-|TRBJ2-5|TRBV6-5
CASSYSPGSQETQYF
TGTGCCAGCAGTTACTCGCCGGGAAGCCAAGAGACCCAGTACTTC